A selection of T cell receptor beta chains follows, all from one sample in a study of cytomegalovirus exposure and HLA in healthy donors. Measured with immunoSEQ multiplex PCR; TCRdb has only the in-frame clones, and not every one. The sample's table shows more than 70,000 clones. Input material: PBMCs. The receptors originated from an older woman in good health and CMV-seronegative. The conserved cysteine and the conserved F or W are not part of the CDR3 here.

v_gene: TRBV5-1
j_gene: TRBJ1-2
CDR3aa: ASSQGQTFDGYT

v_gene: TRBV6-1
j_gene: TRBJ2-5
CDR3aa: ASSEAGRDRETQY

v_gene: TRBV11-3
j_gene: TRBJ2-1
CDR3aa: ASSLRGAGAENEQF

v_gene: TRBV5-5
j_gene: TRBJ2-1
CDR3aa: ASSRGGSRNEQF

v_gene: TRBV7-2
j_gene: TRBJ2-5
CDR3aa: ASRPGTGGKTQY

v_gene: TRBV2
j_gene: TRBJ2-5
CDR3aa: ASSTTSQETQY

v_gene: TRBV10-2
j_gene: TRBJ1-2
CDR3aa: ASRGPNRGQGYT

v_gene: TRBV7-8
j_gene: TRBJ2-7
CDR3aa: ASSLVQGDIYEQY

v_gene: TRBV10-1
j_gene: TRBJ2-5
CDR3aa: ASSVASGQETQY

v_gene: TRBV10-3
j_gene: NA
CDR3aa: AISSDSSGEQY

v_gene: TRBV10-3
j_gene: TRBJ2-1
CDR3aa: AISRAGLAGNEQF

v_gene: TRBV19
j_gene: TRBJ2-6
CDR3aa: ASTPGLVASGANVLT

v_gene: TRBV7-9
j_gene: TRBJ2-3
CDR3aa: ASSFPPLSTDTQY

v_gene: TRBV7-9
j_gene: TRBJ2-1
CDR3aa: ASSHVVLSYNEQF

v_gene: TRBV21-1
j_gene: TRBJ1-4
CDR3aa: ASILQTGGREKLF

v_gene: TRBV21-1
j_gene: TRBJ2-5
CDR3aa: ASRPVRRNQETQY

v_gene: TRBV5-1
j_gene: TRBJ2-3
CDR3aa: ASSLGVAGVVDTQY

v_gene: TRBV14
j_gene: TRBJ1-1
CDR3aa: ASSLVGGTEAF

v_gene: TRBV29-1
j_gene: TRBJ1-3
CDR3aa: SVDVAGNTIY

v_gene: TRBV9
j_gene: TRBJ2-3
CDR3aa: ASSVGRRGTVSTDTQY

v_gene: TRBV4-1
j_gene: TRBJ2-7
CDR3aa: ASSQVGTSGTKEQY

v_gene: TRBV30
j_gene: TRBJ2-7
CDR3aa: AWRLRGQFYEQY

v_gene: TRBV28
j_gene: TRBJ1-6
CDR3aa: ASSFRSPGANNSPLH

v_gene: TRBV19
j_gene: TRBJ1-5
CDR3aa: ASSIMAVRGYNNQPQH

v_gene: TRBV4-2
j_gene: TRBJ1-1
CDR3aa: ASSQLAPYVNTEAF

v_gene: TRBV25-1
j_gene: TRBJ1-2
CDR3aa: ASSELGTGAIAGYT